The next 23 T cell receptor beta chains were all read from a single sample in a study of cytomegalovirus exposure and HLA in healthy donors. PCR employed 60 Vbeta and 13 Jbeta primers. Repertoires were generated with immunoSEQ multiplex PCR, while TCRdb's copy carries only in-frame clones and drops some. The profile covers roughly 200,000 clones, with around three quarters appearing a single time and 1.9% taken by the ten largest. Sequencing was done on a sample of PBMCs. These receptors were obtained from a man aged 25 to 40 in good health and CMV-seronegative.

This clone was counted between two and nine times. The chain links TRBV27 to TRBJ2-1; tentatively, D is TRBD2 (5 bases). Trimming cost V 7 bases and J 11 bases, with 12 bases left between them. Germline values: CDR1 MNHEY, CDR2 SMNVEV (reference sequence). The CDR3 length is 11 residues. This CDR3 is CASTWTGKQFF. The CDR3 coding sequence is TGTGCCAGCACCTGGACTGGAAAGCAGTTCTTC.

This chain links TRBV14 with TRBJ2-7; 11 bases fit TRBD2. Germline lookup yields CDR1 SGHDN and CDR2 FVKESK. V shed 4 bases and J 5 bases; nucleotides not matched to a gene: 13. This CDR3 has 17 amino acids. The CDR3 coding sequence is TGTGCCAGCAGCCTCCAATTAACTAGCGGGAGAATCAACGAGCAGTACTTC. Protein: CASSLQLTSGRINEQYF.

The chain couples TRBV27 to TRBJ2-1; the match to TRBD2 covers 11 bases. The CDR3 spans 16 residues. V was clipped by 5 bases and J by 3 bases; unmatched bases: 6. Germline CDR1 reads MNHEY; CDR2 reads SMNVEV (reference sequence). The CDR3 nucleotides are TGTGCCAGCAGTCTTAGGACTAGCGGGTTCTACAATGAGCAGTTCTTC. This sequence encodes CASSLRTSGFYNEQFF.

This chain links TRBV5-1 with TRBJ2-3; 13 positions agree with TRBD2. The CDR3 runs to 16 residues. V dropped 6 bases and J dropped 1; count of bases not matched to a gene: 5. CDR1 SGHRS and CDR2 YFSETQ come from the germline V gene. CDR3 sequence: CASKYGLAGGTDTQYF. Here the CDR3 DNA reads TGCGCCAGCAAATACGGACTAGCGGGGGGCACAGATACGCAGTATTTT.

The sample holds one count of this clone. The chain links TRBV5-1 to TRBJ2-1, with 7 positions matching TRBD1. The germline gives CDR1 SGHRS, CDR2 YFSETQ. The trim removed 0 bases at V and 4 bases at J, leaving 13 bases unmatched. The CDR3 length is 18 residues. The CDR3 reads CASSLVPGTATPYNEQFF. CDR3 in DNA: TGCGCCAGCAGCTTGGTTCCCGGGACAGCCACCCCATACAATGAGCAGTTCTTC.

The chain links TRBV7-9 to TRBJ1-2; D is unclear. From germline, CDR1 is SEHNR and CDR2 FQNEAQ (reference sequence). Trimming removed 1 base from V and 1 base from J, with 7 bases in between. The CDR3 is made up of 14 amino acids. CDR3 DNA: TGTGCCAGCAGCTTAGTTGGAGTTAACTATGGCTACACCTTC. Amino acid sequence: CASSLVGVNYGYTF. Filled out from reference TRBV7-9 and TRBJ1-2, the complete variable domain reads DTGVSQNPRHKITKRGQNVTFRCDPISEHNRLYWYRQTLGQGPEFLTYFQNEAQLEKSRLLSDRFSAERPKGSFSTLEIQRTEQGDSAMYLCASSLVGVNYGYTFGSGTRLTVV.

The chain couples TRBV5-1 to TRBJ2-1; D uncertain. Germline values: CDR1 SGHRS, CDR2 YFSETQ. Deletions cut 7 bases from V and 3 bases from J, with 14 bases between. The CDR3 spans 14 residues. The CDR3 DNA follows: TGCGCCAGCGCAGTAGAGGTCCTCTACAATGAGCAGTTCTTC. Translating gives CASAVEVLYNEQFF.

On this clone: This sample includes further DNA sequences coding for the same CDR3. This chain joins TRBV29-1 and TRBJ2-7, with D perhaps TRBD2 (5 bases). CDR1 is SQVTM, CDR2 ANQGSEA, per germline. This CDR3 is built from 11 residues. Trimming stripped 4 bases from V and 2 bases from J, with 6 bases between. The CDR3 DNA reads as TGCAGCGTTGCCGGGGCCTACGAGCAGTACTTC. Protein sequence: CSVAGAYEQYF.

This clone was counted a few times. The chain recombines TRBV2 with TRBJ2-2; D not resolved. This CDR3 spans 14 amino acids. Trimming removed 6 bases from V and 0 bases from J, with 8 bases in between. The V gene's germline CDR1 is SNHLY and CDR2 FYNNEI. The CDR3 DNA sequence: TGTGCCAGCAGGGGCATCGCGAACACCGGGGAGCTGTTTTTT. It translates to CASRGIANTGELFF.

This clone was seen only once. The rearrangement joins TRBV10-3 to TRBJ2-1, with D possibly being TRBD1 (5 bases). The CDR3 consists of 15 residues. V lost 0 bases, J lost 6 bases, and 12 bases lay in between. In germline, CDR1 is ENHRY, CDR2 SYGVKD. The CDR3 region is CAISESTVPPNEQFF. DNA of the CDR3: TGTGCCATCAGTGAGTCGACAGTCCCTCCCAATGAGCAGTTCTTC.

This chain links TRBV2 with TRBJ1-1; 8 positions agree with TRBD1. The CDR3 consists of 14 residues. The V gene end was trimmed by 6 bases and the J gene end by 5 bases; junction bases not matched to a gene: 8. Germline values: CDR1 SNHLY, CDR2 FYNNEI. The CDR3 reads CASRPQQGATEAFF. The DNA of the CDR3 is TGTGCCAGCAGGCCCCAGCAGGGGGCGACTGAAGCTTTCTTT.

The V gene is TRBV5-1, the J gene TRBJ2-5; TRBD2 aligns across 8 bases. The end of the DNA aligns better with TRBJ2-7, so the J call may be wrong. The CDR3 is 14 amino acids. Germline loops: CDR1 SGHRS, CDR2 YFSETQ. The CDR3 protein is CASSLASGLYEQYF. In DNA form, the CDR3 reads TGCGCCAGCAGCTTAGCTAGCGGGCTCTACGAGCAGTACTTC.

The V and J genes are TRBV27 and TRBJ2-7; 8 bases align to TRBD1. The CDR3 totals 15 residues. Germline V gene data show CDR1 as MNHEY and CDR2 as SMNVEV (reference sequence). V shed 4 bases and J 4 bases; nucleotides not matched to a gene: 9. The CDR3, as DNA: TGTGCCAGCAGTTCGTGGAGACAGGGGACTTACGAGCAGTACTTC. Encoded protein: CASSSWRQGTYEQYF.

The chain has TRBV14 and TRBJ2-7; no clear D. The germline CDR1 and CDR2 sequences are SGHDN and FVKESK. V gave up 1 base and J gave up 4 bases, with 11 bases separating them. The CDR3 has 14 residues. CDR3 coding DNA: TGTGCCAGCAGCCAAGCGGATAGCTTTTACGAGCAGTACTTC. Translated: CASSQADSFYEQYF.

The rearrangement uses TRBV6-4 and TRBJ2-3; D is undetermined. The CDR3 consists of 15 residues. The ends were cut back, 0 bases at V and 2 bases at J, with 9 bases in the middle. CDR1 and CDR2 from the germline V gene are MRHNA and SNTAGT. The CDR3 is CASSDSSVYTDTQYF. The CDR3 bases are TGTGCCAGCAGTGACTCCTCGGTATACACAGATACGCAGTATTTT.

There are many counts of this clone. The rearrangement uses TRBV19 and TRBJ2-1; 9 nucleotides line up with TRBD1. Looked up from germline, CDR1 is LNHDA and CDR2 is SQIVND (reference sequence). V shed 5 bases and J 10 bases; nucleotides not matched to a gene: 9. This CDR3 region has 14 residues. The CDR3 reads CASSAGQGRREQFF. DNA of the CDR3: TGTGCCAGTAGTGCGGGACAGGGACGTCGAGAGCAGTTCTTC.

The V and J genes are TRBV27 and TRBJ2-3; 15 bases align to TRBD2. CDR1 and CDR2 from the germline V gene are MNHEY and SMNVEV (reference sequence). The J segment lost 9 bases and the V segment lost 4 bases, leaving 5 bases of the junction unmatched. CDR3 length: 15 residues. This chain's CDR3 is CASSSPGLAGGTQYF. The CDR3 coding sequence is TGTGCCAGCAGTTCACCGGGACTAGCGGGAGGAACGCAGTATTTT.

The chain recombines TRBV11-2 with TRBJ2-7, with 7 bases that match TRBD1. Germline CDR1 reads SGHAT; CDR2 reads FQNNGV. J gave up 7 bases and V 7 bases, and 10 bases lay outside the gene matches. The CDR3 extends over 13 amino acids. The CDR3 DNA reads as TGTGCCAGCAATGAACTAGGGGGCGGGGAGCAGTACTTC. Its translation is CASNELGGGEQYF.

This chain connects TRBV12-5 to TRBJ1-5; 9 bases fit TRBD1. Per germline, CDR1 LGHNT and CDR2 FRNRAP. This CDR3 is 19 amino acids long. V lost 0 bases and J lost 0; bases outside the gene matches: 9. DNA for the CDR3: TGTGCTAGTGGTTTGGTACAGGGGGCGGATTTTTATAGCAATCAGCCCCAGCATTTT. Translated: CASGLVQGADFYSNQPQHF.

This rearrangement joins TRBV7-9 to TRBJ2-5; D might be TRBD2 (5 bases). V lost 5 bases and J 3 bases, leaving 16 bases between the germline ends. The CDR3 sequence is 15 residues long. The germline gives CDR1 SEHNR, CDR2 FQNEAQ (reference sequence). The CDR3 here is CASSGAVAEKETQYF. DNA for the CDR3: TGTGCCAGCAGCGGAGCGGTGGCCGAAAAAGAGACCCAGTACTTC.

The rearrangement uses TRBV4-1 and TRBJ2-1; TRBD1 matches 8 bases. J was trimmed by 8 bases and V by 5 bases; bases with no gene match: 8. Germline-derived CDR1 and CDR2 are MGHRA and YSYEKL. The CDR3 has 14 residues. The CDR3 nucleotides are TGCGCCAGCAGCATCCGGACAGGGTGGGATGAGCAGTTCTTC. This gives the protein CASSIRTGWDEQFF.

V and J are TRBV9 and TRBJ1-4; no clear D gene. V lost 2 bases, J lost 0 bases, and 8 bases lay in between. CDR1 and CDR2 (germline): SGDLS, YYNGEE. This CDR3 is built from 15 residues. The CDR3 loop reads CASSVLGTTNEKLFF. CDR3 DNA: TGTGCCAGCAGCGTCCTAGGAACAACTAATGAAAAACTGTTTTTT.

This chain joins TRBV4-1 and TRBJ2-7; 7 nucleotides align to TRBD2. V lost 1 base, J lost 1 base, and 7 bases stayed unmatched. This CDR3 comprises 16 residues. Per the germline V gene, CDR1 is MGHRA and CDR2 is YSYEKL. The CDR3 coding sequence is TGCGCCAGCAGCCAAGGATCGGGAGGACGGTCCTACGAGCAGTACTTC. Encoded protein: CASSQGSGGRSYEQYF.